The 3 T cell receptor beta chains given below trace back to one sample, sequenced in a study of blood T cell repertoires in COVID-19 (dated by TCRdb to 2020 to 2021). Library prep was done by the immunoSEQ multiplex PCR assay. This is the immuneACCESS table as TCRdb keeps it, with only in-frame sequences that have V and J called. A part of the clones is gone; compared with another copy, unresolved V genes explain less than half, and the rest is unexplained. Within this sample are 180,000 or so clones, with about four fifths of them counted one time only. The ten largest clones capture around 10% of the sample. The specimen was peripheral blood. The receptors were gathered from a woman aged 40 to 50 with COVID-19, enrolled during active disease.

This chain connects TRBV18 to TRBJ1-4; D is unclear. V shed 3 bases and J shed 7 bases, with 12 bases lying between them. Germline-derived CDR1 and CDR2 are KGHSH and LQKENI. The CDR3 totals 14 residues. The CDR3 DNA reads TGTGCCAGCTCACCTGAGCAGGTGCGTGAAAAACTGTTTTTT. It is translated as CASSPEQVREKLFF.

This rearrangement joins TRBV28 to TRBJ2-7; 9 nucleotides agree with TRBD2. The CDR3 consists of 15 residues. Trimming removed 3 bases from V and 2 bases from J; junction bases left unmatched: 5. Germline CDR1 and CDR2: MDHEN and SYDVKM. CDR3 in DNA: TGTGCCAGCAGTTTCGTTTCTAGCGGGACCTACGAGCAGTACTTC. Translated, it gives CASSFVSSGTYEQYF.

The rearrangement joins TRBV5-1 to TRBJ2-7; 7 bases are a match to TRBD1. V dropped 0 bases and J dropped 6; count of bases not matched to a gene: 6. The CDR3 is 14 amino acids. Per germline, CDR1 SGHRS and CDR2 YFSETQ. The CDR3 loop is CASSLAQGVLEQYF. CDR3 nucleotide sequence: TGCGCCAGCAGCTTGGCCCAGGGGGTTCTCGAGCAGTACTTC.